This T cell receptor (beta chain) was sequenced during a study of blood T cell repertoires in COVID-19. Sequencing was performed with immunoSEQ multiplex PCR; in TCRdb, only in-frame clones are kept and a portion is missing. The repertoire consists of about 300,000 clones, with 70% to 90% occurring once and the leading ten covering about 6.8%. The CDR3 totals 19 residues. CDR1 is KGHSY and CDR2 is FQNENV in the germline V gene. The V gene lost 0 bases and the J gene lost 2 bases, with 23 bases spanning the gap. The TCR sequence derives from a young man who had recovered from COVID-19. Sequenced input: peripheral blood. This chain uses TRBV16 with TRBJ2-7, with D perhaps TRBD2 (6 bases). CDR3 coding DNA: TGTGCCAGCAGCCAATCATCCCCCGAGGGCGGGAAGGCAGCCTACGAGCAGTACTTC. It yields the protein CASSQSSPEGGKAAYEQYF.